This entry is about one T cell receptor (beta chain). No antigen is known for it. This sample was included in a study of human T cells and chemical hapten exposure. Study-level points and caveats: Versus controls, significantly more large CDR3 similarity clusters arose from expanded TCRs.

Treatment: therapeutic diphenylcyclopropenone sensitization with weekly scalp DPC. The study used a library that attached unique molecular identifiers to individual cDNA molecules. TCRdb reanalysed the reads using MiXCR and keeps one entry per CDR3 protein. This table has roughly 960 distinct CDR3 sequences, 50% to 55% appearing once. Germline CDR1 MNHNS, CDR2 SASEGT. This CDR3 region has 14 residues. Trimming pared 7 bases from V and 5 bases from J, leaving 17 bases between. The clonotype comes from an adult with alopecia areata. Some clones in this sample may be carry-over from other donors' samples. This table probably holds off-target reads from a library built for another chain. This chain links TRBV6-1 with TRBJ2-5, with D hard to call. The specimen comprised whole blood, sampled before DPC sensitization or 2, 6, or about 24 weeks after (not recorded which). CDR3 region: CASTPSAVVETQYF. DNA for the CDR3: TGTGCCAGCACCCCAAGTGCCGTAGTTGAGACCCAGTACTTC.